The following is a T cell receptor (beta chain) sequence with its context. The sample comes from a study of a mutant IDH1 vaccine in newly diagnosed glioma. Study information: Former treatment meant radiotherapy, temozolomide, or both; the majority had gotten both.

The time point is: baseline, week 1 (first vaccination visit). Treatment described: pre-vaccination baseline after standard-of-care therapy. The study enrolled donors with new WHO grade 3 or 4 IDH1-mutant, ATRX-lost astrocytomas. Clones were sequenced by immunoSEQ multiplex PCR, and TCRdb holds only the in-frame ones, with some missing. Here the sample spans about 98,000 clones, approximately 90% being singletons. The sequenced sample was PBMCs, obtained from a glioma patient treated with radiotherapy, temozolomide or both. This TCR was recovered from a woman aged 45-60 years with glioma.

DNA of the CDR3: TGTGCCAGCCAGACTAGCGCGCTCCCTTTCAGCTCCTACGAGCAGTACTTC. Amino acids: CASQTSALPFSSYEQYF. The V call is TRBV28, the J call TRBJ2-7; 8 positions agree with TRBD2. Germline CDR1 is MDHEN and CDR2 is SYDVKM. CDR3 length: 17 residues. J lost 0 bases, V lost 8 bases, and 15 bases had no gene match.